Below, 28 T cell receptor beta chains from the same sample are listed, as sequenced in a study of T-cell reconstitution after alpha-beta-depleted transplantation in children (TCRdb year 2016). To prepare the library, PCR was applied. TCRdb names Illumina HiSeq 2500 as the instrument used. TCR library preparation used molecular barcoding, with unique molecular identifiers applied to normalize quantification of the TCRbeta repertoire. TCRdb took the public reads, trimmed them with fastp at Q25, ran MiXCR for clone calling and kept in-frame beta chains. Entries that share a CDR3 protein sequence are merged under the most common genes and DNA. The sample table holds roughly 100,000 distinct CDR3 sequences, of which around 6% were seen once. The ten biggest clones cover around 5.6% of the sample. The sample's time point label is to be understood as: day 60 (about 2 months) after transplantation. What the treatment or condition label conveys for this sample: allogeneic hematopoietic cell transplantation with graft depleted of TCRalphabeta T cells and CD19 B cells.

The sequencing here drew on PBMCs, mostly from graft donor cells, taken 60 days after TCRalphabeta/CD19-depleted stem cell transplant. Receptors were obtained from a female patient younger than 10 who had a stem cell transplant for Fanconi anemia, so the T cells may come from the graft donor.

The chain recombines TRBV7-8 with TRBJ1-6; 8 nucleotides agree with TRBD1. The CDR3 length is 17 residues. Losses at the gene ends were 3 bases for V and 5 bases for J; bases not matched to a gene: 9. Per germline, CDR1 SGHVS and CDR2 FQNEAQ. The CDR3 here is CASSLRTGFYNNSPLHF. In DNA, the CDR3 is TGTGCCAGCAGCTTGCGGACAGGGTTTTACAATAATTCACCCCTCCACTTT.

This clonotype occurred a few times. This chain links TRBV7-3 with TRBJ1-2; 8 positions agree with TRBD1. V gave up 4 bases and J gave up 4 bases; unmatched junction bases: 2. Germline-derived CDR1 and CDR2 are SGHTA and FQGTGA. The CDR3 has 13 amino acids. For the CDR3, the DNA is TGTGCCAGCAGCTCAACAGGGGGCTATGGCTACACCTTC. Translated: CASSSTGGYGYTF.

This clonotype was found many times. V gene TRBV29-1 combines with J gene TRBJ1-1; D ambiguous. Per germline, CDR1 SQVTM and CDR2 ANQGSEA. The CDR3 runs 14 residues. V dropped 7 bases and J dropped 0 bases, with 15 bases sitting between them. CDR3 sequence reads: CSARAPDLNTEAFF. CDR3 DNA: TGCAGCGCCCGAGCTCCAGATTTGAACACTGAAGCTTTCTTT.

This clonotype was counted many times. This chain links TRBV5-5 with TRBJ2-3; D is undetermined. CDR1 and CDR2 (germline): SGHKS, YYEKEE (reference sequence). Trimming took off 2 bases at V and 5 bases at J, with 6 bases between the two ends. The CDR3 has 12 amino acids. The CDR3 loop reads CASSFLIDTQYF. The CDR3 region has the DNA TGTGCCAGCAGCTTCCTGATAGATACGCAGTATTTT.

This clonotype showed up just a few times. This chain connects TRBV4-1 to TRBJ2-1; 12 nucleotides match TRBD2. The CDR3 consists of 22 residues. V was pared by 1 base and J by 2 bases, with 18 bases of the junction left unmatched. The V gene's germline CDR1 is MGHRA and CDR2 YSYEKL. The CDR3 reads CASSQAGGKRLAGEVAYNEQFF. CDR3 nucleotides: TGCGCCAGCAGCCAAGCGGGGGGAAAAAGACTAGCGGGAGAGGTGGCCTACAATGAGCAGTTCTTC.

In this sample, this clonotype turned up many times. J is TRBJ2-2 and V is TRBV29-1; 9 bases are shared with TRBD1. Looked up from germline, CDR1 is SQVTM and CDR2 is ANQGSEA. The junction had 5 bases not matched to a gene; V was cut back by 7 bases and J by 5 bases. The CDR3 sequence is 13 residues long. The CDR3 coding sequence is TGCAGCGCCCCGGGACAGGGTACCGGGGAGCTGTTTTTT. It translates to CSAPGQGTGELFF.

This clonotype was recorded many times. The chain combines TRBV7-2 with TRBJ2-3; TRBD1 matches at 7 bases. After removal of 5 bases from V and 5 bases from J, the junction contained 7 bases not matched to a gene. Germline assignment: CDR1 SGHTA and CDR2 FQGNSA. CDR3 length equals 14 residues. DNA of the CDR3: TGTGCCAGCAGCACTAGACAGGGCGGAGATACGCAGTATTTT. Encoded protein: CASSTRQGGDTQYF. The full variable domain, its missing parts supplied by reference TRBV7-2 and TRBJ2-3, is GAGVSQSPSNKVTEKGKDVELRCDPISGHTALYWYRQSLGQGLEFLIYFQGNSAPDKSGLPSDRFSAERTGGSVSTLTIQRTQQEDSAVYLCASSTRQGGDTQYFGPGTRLTVL.

This rearrangement joins TRBV20-1 to TRBJ2-7; D is unresolved. Trimming left V 1 base short and J 1 base short, with 20 bases between. The CDR3 is made up of 17 amino acids. The V gene's germline CDR1 is DFQATT and CDR2 SNEGSKA (reference sequence). The CDR3 reads CSARGVTPVRTSYEQYF. Written as DNA, the CDR3 is TGCAGTGCTAGAGGGGTAACACCGGTCAGGACGTCCTACGAGCAGTACTTC.

This clonotype was observed at least ten times. V and J are TRBV20-1 and TRBJ2-1; 8 bases align to TRBD2. The CDR3 consists of 14 residues. The junction had 4 bases not matched to a gene; V was cut back by 2 bases and J by 4 bases. The germline gives CDR1 DFQATT, CDR2 SNEGSKA (reference sequence). CDR3 residues: CSARIAGLYNEQFF. CDR3 nucleotides: TGCAGTGCTAGAATAGCGGGGCTTTACAATGAGCAGTTCTTC.

V and J are TRBV27 and TRBJ1-5, with 8 positions matching TRBD1. This CDR3 has 17 amino acids. V was pared by 4 bases and J by 4 bases, with 12 bases of the junction left unmatched. Germline assignment: CDR1 MNHEY and CDR2 SMNVEV (reference sequence). CDR3 nucleotides: TGTGCCAGCAGTTCCCAGGGGGCGAGACCCGTTAATCAGCCCCAGCATTTT. This codes for CASSSQGARPVNQPQHF.

This clonotype was detected ten times or more. The J gene is TRBJ1-6, the V gene TRBV11-3, with D tentatively TRBD1 (6 bases). The germline V and J ends were trimmed by 5 bases and 10 bases, with 15 bases remaining between them. Germline V gene data show CDR1 as SGHNT and CDR2 as YENEEA. The CDR3 length is 14 residues. The CDR3 DNA reads as TGTGCCAGCAGCCACGGACAGTTTGGGTCACCCCTCCACTTT. Translating gives CASSHGQFGSPLHF.

This clonotype has ten or more counts. V and J are TRBV6-5 and TRBJ2-7; tentatively, D is TRBD1 (5 bases). Looked up from germline, CDR1 is MNHEY and CDR2 is SVGAGI. Trimming shortened V by 2 bases and J by 6 bases, and 11 bases separated the two germline ends. The CDR3 extends over 13 amino acids. This chain's CDR3 is CASSYGSGFEQYF. DNA of the CDR3: TGTGCCAGCAGTTACGGTTCAGGGTTCGAGCAGTACTTC.

This clonotype was recorded many times. In DNA form, the CDR3 reads TGTGCCAGCAGTGAACCCCTAGCGGGAGTTGAGACCCAGTACTTC. It codes for CASSEPLAGVETQYF. This chain uses TRBV25-1 with TRBJ2-5; 10 nucleotides align to TRBD2. V was pared by 2 bases and J by 5 bases, with 5 bases of the junction left unmatched. The CDR3 is 15 residues long. Germline CDR1 reads MGHDK; CDR2 reads SYGVNS.

This clonotype was counted at least ten times. The J gene is TRBJ2-3, the V gene TRBV7-3; TRBD2 matches at 10 bases. This CDR3 has 18 amino acids. Germline loops: CDR1 SGHTA, CDR2 FQGTGA. V was pared by 2 bases and J by 3 bases, with 11 bases of the junction left unmatched. The CDR3 DNA is TGTGCCAGCAGCTTACTTCCTGCTTCTAGCGGGAGAACAGATACGCAGTATTTT. Translated: CASSLLPASSGRTDTQYF.

This rearrangement joins TRBV5-1 to TRBJ2-1; D call uncertain. CDR1 SGHRS and CDR2 YFSETQ come from the germline V gene. Trimming left V 0 bases short and J 0 bases short, with 10 bases between. CDR3 length: 16 residues. The CDR3 sequence is CASSLAGSSSYNEQFF. The CDR3, as DNA: TGCGCCAGCAGCTTGGCCGGGTCTAGCTCCTACAATGAGCAGTTCTTC.

This clonotype appeared many times. The rearrangement joins TRBV18 to TRBJ1-1; D ambiguous. Trimming left V 5 bases short and J 4 bases short, with 11 bases between. Germline assignment: CDR1 KGHSH and CDR2 LQKENI. This CDR3 has 13 amino acids. CDR3 in amino acids: CASSSKGSTEAFF. Here the CDR3 DNA reads TGTGCCAGCTCATCCAAGGGTAGCACTGAAGCTTTCTTT.

This clonotype occurred a few times. The chain carries TRBV27 and TRBJ2-5; D possibly corresponds to TRBD2 (5 bases). V lost 4 bases and J lost 2, with 17 bases in between. CDR1 and CDR2 from the germline V gene are MNHEY and SMNVEV (reference sequence). CDR3 length: 16 residues. In DNA, the CDR3 is TGTGCCAGCAGTTATGGCGGGCGGCCTCTTCAAGAGACCCAGTACTTC. This encodes CASSYGGRPLQETQYF.

The chain employs TRBV6-5 and TRBJ2-5; D ambiguous. The CDR3 has 15 residues. Germline V gene data show CDR1 as MNHEY and CDR2 as SVGAGI. The V end was cut by 0 bases, the J end by 1 base, with 9 bases between. The CDR3 is CASSYSYSFQETQYF. The CDR3 DNA follows: TGTGCCAGCAGTTACTCGTACAGTTTCCAAGAGACCCAGTACTTC.

The table lists this clonotype with many counts. The chain combines TRBV20-1 with TRBJ2-7; possibly TRBD1 for D (5 bases). Between the trimmed V and J ends, which lost 3 bases and 3 bases, there was a span of 18 bases. In germline, CDR1 is DFQATT, CDR2 SNEGSKA (reference sequence). This CDR3 comprises 15 residues. The CDR3 sequence is CSARMAAGSGYEQYF. CDR3 bases: TGCAGTGCTAGGATGGCGGCAGGGTCGGGCTACGAGCAGTACTTC.

This clonotype was counted ten times or more. V and J are TRBV29-1 and TRBJ2-7, with TRBD2 identical over 7 bases. The germline V gene encodes CDR1 SQVTM and CDR2 ANQGSEA. V was pared by 4 bases and J by 0 bases, with 6 bases of the junction left unmatched. CDR3 length equals 14 residues. The CDR3 spells CSVGGGGSSYEQYF. Here the CDR3 DNA reads TGCAGCGTTGGTGGTGGCGGGAGCTCCTACGAGCAGTACTTC.

The CDR3 loop reads CASSQARASNEKLFF. The CDR3 coding sequence is TGTGCCAGCAGCCAAGCGAGGGCATCTAATGAAAAACTGTTTTTT. The chain links TRBV4-2 to TRBJ1-4, with unresolved D. The V end lost 1 base, the J end lost 3 bases, and 9 bases lay between the germline ends. This CDR3 is built from 15 residues. Germline CDR1 reads LGHNA; CDR2 reads YNFKEQ.

This clonotype was seen at least ten times. V is TRBV10-1 and J is TRBJ2-7, with no clear D. Germline-derived CDR1 and CDR2 are WNHNN and SYGVQD (reference sequence). The length of the CDR3 is 16 residues. The V end was cut by 2 bases, the J end by 2 bases, with 16 bases between. The CDR3 region is CASSEGITGPTYEQYF. DNA for the CDR3: TGCGCCAGCAGTGAGGGGATAACGGGCCCTACCTACGAGCAGTACTTC.

This clonotype was detected a few times. The chain is built from TRBV6-6 and TRBJ1-2; 7 bases fit TRBD1. Germline CDR1 reads MNHNY; CDR2 reads SVGAGI (reference sequence). The length of the CDR3 is 13 residues. J was trimmed by 4 bases and V by 2 bases; bases with no gene match: 1. CDR3 protein: CASSYRQGYGYTF. CDR3 coding DNA: TGTGCCAGCAGTTACCGACAGGGCTATGGCTACACCTTC.

The J gene is TRBJ2-7, the V gene TRBV7-6; 8 positions match TRBD2. There are 15 residues in the CDR3. V lost 1 base, J lost 2 bases, and 4 bases stayed unmatched. CDR1 SGHVS and CDR2 FNYEAQ come from the germline V gene. CDR3 sequence (DNA): TGTGCCAGCAGCTTAGAACCAGCGGGGGCCTACGAGCAGTACTTC. This gives the protein CASSLEPAGAYEQYF.

V and J are TRBV2 and TRBJ2-3; 8 bases fit TRBD2. V lost 8 bases and J lost 0; bases outside the gene matches: 4. Per the germline V gene, CDR1 is SNHLY and CDR2 is FYNNEI. This CDR3 contains 14 residues. This CDR3 reads CASPRGGSTDTQYF. The CDR3 nucleotides read TGTGCCAGCCCTCGGGGGGGCAGCACAGATACGCAGTATTTT.

This clonotype came up many times. The J gene is TRBJ2-7, the V gene TRBV29-1, with D possibly matching TRBD1 (6 bases). The CDR3 is 14 amino acids. Trimming stripped 4 bases from V and 4 bases from J, with 17 bases between. Looked up from germline, CDR1 is SQVTM and CDR2 is ANQGSEA. The CDR3 DNA reads as TGCAGCGTTGGTAGGGGCAGGGGAGTATACGAGCAGTACTTC. Translation: CSVGRGRGVYEQYF.

The V gene is TRBV28, the J gene TRBJ2-2, with TRBD2 matching over 7 bases. V shed 6 bases and J 6 bases; nucleotides not matched to a gene: 10. This CDR3 is 15 amino acids long. Per the germline V gene, CDR1 is MDHEN and CDR2 is SYDVKM. The CDR3 protein is CASSRPGLLAGELFF. The CDR3 DNA is TGTGCCAGCAGCAGACCGGGACTACTGGCCGGGGAGCTGTTTTTT.

This clonotype appeared a few times. J is TRBJ2-3 and V is TRBV9; TRBD2 aligns across 9 bases. The CDR3 length is 16 residues. V was clipped by 3 bases and J by 0 bases; unmatched bases: 5. The germline V gene encodes CDR1 SGDLS and CDR2 YYNGEE. The CDR3 sequence: CASSAVSGRSTDTQYF. As DNA, the CDR3 is TGTGCCAGCAGCGCCGTTAGCGGGAGAAGCACAGATACGCAGTATTTT.